Shown below are 5 T cell receptor beta chains from a single sample sequenced in a study of blood T cells in healthy people across ages (dated by TCRdb to 2014 to 2015). Library prep was done by 5' RACE. The sequencer listed for this sample is Illumina HiSeq 2500. A second PCR of roughly 7 to 11 cycles was performed with a sample-barcoded 5' primer and a J-beta primer mix. The public reads were quality trimmed at Q25 with fastp and then assembled into clones with MiXCR by TCRdb, keeping productive beta chains. CDR3 protein sequences are deduplicated, and each keeps its most common genes and DNA. In this sample the table shows 800,000 or so distinct CDR3 sequences, less than 80% of which occur a single time. Around a quarter of the sample is in the top ten clones. The sequenced sample was blood. The receptors come from a man younger than 45 in good health.

The rearrangement joins TRBV6-2 or TRBV6-3 to TRBJ2-7; D not certain. The better agreement between TRBJ2-5 and the DNA end casts doubt on the J call. CDR1 MNHEY and CDR2 SVGEGT come from the germline V gene. The CDR3 covers 12 residues. The CDR3 region is CASSDPNMTQYF. CDR3 sequence (DNA): TGTGCCAGCAGCGACCCGAATATGACCCAGTACTTC.

This sequence joins TRBV9 and TRBJ2-3; D possibly corresponds to TRBD2 (6 bases). V lost 0 bases and J lost 4, with 24 bases in between. Germline V gene sequence: CDR1 SGDLS, CDR2 YYNGEE. This CDR3 is built from 19 residues. This chain's CDR3 is CASSVEIQRGGSSADTQYF. The CDR3 nucleotides read TGTGCCAGCAGCGTAGAAATCCAAAGGGGAGGTAGTTCCGCAGATACGCAGTATTTT.

V is TRBV6-5 and J is TRBJ1-2, with D possibly matching TRBD1 (6 bases). CDR1 and CDR2 (germline): MNHEY, SVGAGI. The V end was cut by 7 bases, the J end by 1 base, with 16 bases between. The CDR3 covers 15 residues. The CDR3 DNA sequence: TGTGCCAGCAACTCACCGGGACACCATAACTATGGCTACACCTTC. It specifies CASNSPGHHNYGYTF.

J is TRBJ2-5 and V is TRBV10-3, with D unclear. Between the trimmed V and J ends, which lost 2 bases and 5 bases, there was a span of 12 bases. CDR3 length: 14 residues. Germline lookup yields CDR1 ENHRY and CDR2 SYGVKD. The CDR3 reads CAISELSGAETQYF. Here the CDR3 DNA reads TGTGCCATCAGTGAGCTCTCTGGTGCGGAGACCCAGTACTTC.

V gene TRBV10-3 combines with J gene TRBJ2-2, with TRBD2 matching over 13 bases. The CDR3 totals 16 residues. V gave up 7 bases and J gave up 1 base; unmatched junction bases: 3. CDR1 ENHRY and CDR2 SYGVKD come from the germline V gene. CDR3 DNA: TGTGCCATCACTGGGACTAGCGGGGTGAACACCGGGGAGCTGTTTTTT. Protein sequence: CAITGTSGVNTGELFF.